This T cell receptor (beta chain) emerged from a study of neurological immune-mediated disorders (dated by TCRdb to about 2019). Broadly, across the study: Peripheral blood TCR-beta repertoires from HTLV-I-associated myelopathy (HAM/TSP) patients, multiple sclerosis patients and healthy controls were compared by UMI-based sequencing. The approximately 100 TCR-beta libraries included longitudinal samples, technical triplicates and paired sorted CD4+ and CD8+ T-cell subsets alongside PBMC samples. The cohort was made up of approximately 71 subjects, consisting of some 14 HAM/TSP patients, roughly 35 multiple sclerosis patients and around 20 healthy controls.

Libraries from unsorted PBMCs were made from 2 million PBMCs kept in RNAlater at -80 degrees C until RNA extraction. Peripheral blood underwent Ficoll-Hypaque density gradient centrifugation to isolate PBMCs, which were then cryopreserved in liquid nitrogen. On the study overall, not on this receptor specifically: Across subjects, expanded clones never shared an identical CDR3 amino acid sequence, which suggests that the TCR-beta repertoires in every group were private. TCR clonal expansion was greatest in HAM/TSP patients and smallest in MS patients, who ranked below even healthy controls.

About this clonotype itself: Its target antigen remains unknown. No per-base quality is available; no much larger clone lies one base away.

cDNA was synthesized by template-switch 5'RACE using a primer carrying a 10-nucleotide random unique molecular identifier by which each TCR transcript was tagged. Every sequencing run covered 15-18 subjects and yielded more than 160 million TCR-beta sequences. The RNeasy kit was used to extract total RNA. The KAPA Real-time Library Amplification kit was used to amplify TCR-beta VDJ regions with primers targeting the TCR constant region and the 5'RACE anchor. A first PCR added sample indexes and Illumina adaptors, after which a second PCR increased the library yield. After purification with Ampure beads, the TCR product of roughly 650 bp was size-selected on a 2% E-gel SizeSelection system. Library quality was checked on a Bioanalyzer, concentration was measured with Qubit, and libraries were quantified with the Kapa Library Quantification kit before pooling. An Illumina HiSeq 2500 was used to sequence the libraries paired-end at 2 x 150 bp. To increase sequence diversity, about 24-32% phiX was spiked into each library pool. In the paper's pipeline: Quality-filtered reads were processed with the UMI-based MiGEC pipeline, which removed over 75% of raw TCR sequences during error correction. IMGT germline references were used for alignment of VDJ genes, and clonotypes were defined by a unique CDR3 amino acid sequence together with V-J genes. VDJtools evaluated clonal expansion, Shannon diversity and CDR3 relatedness (CalcPairwiseDistances, ClusterSamples); CLCbio workbench built phylogenetic trees. Expanded clones were defined as having at least 8 unique UMIs, based on coefficient-of-variation modelling across technical triplicates. The raw public data were reprocessed by TCRdb itself: fastp quality trimming at Q25, MiXCR clonotype calling, in-frame beta chains only. Entries that share a CDR3 protein sequence are merged under the most common genes and DNA. These V and J calls originate from TCRdb's pipeline instead of the authors' own analysis. In this sample the table shows some 37,000 distinct CDR3 sequences, about 9.3% of which occur a single time. The ten largest clones take up around 7% of the sample.

V and J are trimmed by 1 base and 0 bases, and the gene matches miss 2 bases of the junction. Spanning cysteine to phenylalanine, the CDR3 consists of 15 amino acids. The CDR3 DNA has 45 bases and is translated from base 1. From a lookup of the germline V gene, CDR1 and CDR2 are KGHSH and LQKENI. This chain is built from TRBV18 and TRBJ1-1; a stretch of 7 junction bases matches TRBD1. This TCR was recovered from a woman aged 25-40 years with HTLV-1-associated myelopathy (HAM/TSP). What was sequenced was PBMCs. The DNA sequence is TGTGCCAGCTCACCACAGGGGGCCATGAACACTGAAGCTTTCTTT. Translated, it gives CASSPQGAMNTEAFF.